This entry features one T cell receptor (beta chain) sequence. This sample was taken from a study of blood T cells in healthy people across ages. The germline gives CDR1 SGHVS, CDR2 FQNEAQ. The length of the CDR3 is 16 residues. J was trimmed by 3 bases and V by 0 bases; bases with no gene match: 6. For the second PCR, which ran for about 7 to 11 cycles, a sample-barcoded 5' primer and a J-beta primer mix were used. Each CDR3 protein gets one entry after TCRdb re-called the 5' RACE reads with MiXCR. The sample has hundreds of thousands of distinct CDR3 sequences, 45% to 70% seen once. The source material was blood. The chain carries TRBV7-8 and TRBJ2-7, with TRBD2 identical over 9 bases. The TCR comes from a man aged 40-49 years in good health. CDR3 sequence: CASSLASAGGFYEQYF. CDR3 in DNA: TGTGCCAGCAGCTTAGCTTCGGCGGGGGGGTTCTACGAGCAGTACTTC.